This TCR beta chain comes out of a study of blood T cell repertoires in COVID-19. About the research overall: Sample material is recorded as cDNA or gDNA derived from T cells, B-cell-depleted T cells, or PBMCs.

The method was immunoSEQ multiplex PCR; TCRdb's version includes in-frame clones alone and lacks a portion of them. The sample has roughly 260,000 clones; roughly 90% are singletons. CDR1 is LNHDA, CDR2 SQIVND, per germline (reference sequence). V gave up 9 bases and J gave up 0 bases; unmatched junction bases: 7. This CDR3 spans 15 amino acids. The origin of this receptor is a woman between 25 and 40 years old with acute COVID-19. Sequencing was performed on PBMCs or T cells enriched from blood (not recorded which). The J gene is TRBJ1-3, the V gene TRBV19, with TRBD1 matching over 8 bases. CDR3 in DNA: TGTGCCAGCCAAGACAGGGGCAGCTCTGGAAACACCATATATTTT. Its protein is CASQDRGSSGNTIYF.